The 26 T cell receptor beta chains listed next were all sequenced from one sample in a study of blood T cell repertoires in COVID-19. The table came from immunoSEQ multiplex PCR; TCRdb's copy has only in-frame clones and leaves some out. Of 200,000 to 250,000 clones listed, over 80% are singletons. The sequencing sample was made of peripheral blood. The receptors were sampled from a man between 25 and 39 years old who had recovered from COVID-19.

The chain joins TRBV7-9 to TRBJ2-3; D unresolved. V was pared by 8 bases and J by 2 bases, with 20 bases between. The length of the CDR3 is 16 residues. Germline V gene lookup returns CDR1 SEHNR and CDR2 FQNEAQ (reference sequence). In nucleotides, the CDR3 is TGTGCCAGCGGTGCCCCGACACTCCCTGCCACAGATACGCAGTATTTT. Its translation: CASGAPTLPATDTQYF.

The genes are TRBV5-1 and TRBJ2-5; TRBD2 agrees at 14 bases. CDR1 and CDR2 (germline): SGHRS, YFSETQ. CDR3 length equals 16 residues. Trimming cost V 4 bases and J 4 bases; bases outside gene matches: 6. CDR3 DNA: TGCGCCAGCAGCCCTACCGGGACTAGCGGGGGAGAGACCCAGTACTTC. Its translation: CASSPTGTSGGETQYF.

The chain uses TRBV9 and TRBJ2-1, with TRBD1 matching over 7 bases. This CDR3 has 14 residues. Looked up from germline, CDR1 is SGDLS and CDR2 is YYNGEE. With 4 bases clipped from V and 7 bases from J, the junction kept 8 bases outside the gene matches. CDR3 sequence: CASSSRQGLNEQFF. The CDR3 coding sequence is TGTGCCAGCAGCTCCAGACAGGGTTTGAATGAGCAGTTCTTC.

The chain joins TRBV9 to TRBJ1-6; 8 bases line up with TRBD1. The length of the CDR3 is 15 residues. CDR1 SGDLS and CDR2 YYNGEE come from the germline V gene. Trimming took 4 bases from V and 7 from J; bases not matched to a gene: 7. The DNA of the CDR3 is TGTGCCAGCAGCAGAAGCCAGGGGGCAAATTCACCCCTCCACTTT. Amino acid sequence: CASSRSQGANSPLHF.

J is TRBJ1-1 and V is TRBV19; D is possibly TRBD1 (6 bases). With 5 bases removed from V and 3 bases from J, the gap between germline ends came to 16 bases. CDR1 is LNHDA, CDR2 SQIVND, per germline (reference sequence). The CDR3 length is 15 residues. CDR3 coding DNA: TGTGCCAGTAGTCTGGGGGCGGGAGGGGACACTGAAGCTTTCTTT. Its translation: CASSLGAGGDTEAFF.

The V call is TRBV5-1, the J call TRBJ2-6; TRBD1 matches at 8 bases. V was pared by 4 bases and J by 4 bases, with 10 bases of the junction left unmatched. Germline CDR1 and CDR2: SGHRS and YFSETQ. This CDR3 contains 17 residues. The CDR3 region is CASSQFTTGGGANVLTF. For the CDR3, the DNA is TGCGCCAGCAGCCAGTTTACTACAGGGGGAGGGGCCAACGTCCTGACTTTC.

A few counts support this clone. The chain links TRBV6-1 to TRBJ2-1; 10 positions agree with TRBD2. The CDR3 extends over 15 amino acids. V was pared by 1 base and J by 8 bases, with 5 bases of the junction left unmatched. In germline, CDR1 is MNHNS, CDR2 SASEGT. The CDR3 spells CASSEEAGGPDEQFF. The DNA for the CDR3 is TGTGCCAGCAGTGAAGAAGCGGGGGGGCCAGATGAGCAGTTCTTC.

This rearrangement joins TRBV14 to TRBJ2-6; D not certain. Between the trimmed V and J ends, which lost 4 bases and 0 bases, there was a span of 7 bases. CDR1 is SGHDN, CDR2 FVKESK, per germline. This CDR3 spans 15 amino acids. The CDR3: CASSPRYSGANVLTF. CDR3 in DNA: TGTGCCAGCAGCCCGAGGTACTCTGGGGCCAACGTCCTGACTTTC.

This clone was picked up one time. This chain connects TRBV4-1 to TRBJ1-1; D is undetermined. The V gene lost 0 bases and the J gene lost 7 bases, with 15 bases spanning the gap. The CDR3 has 15 amino acids. Germline CDR1 and CDR2: MGHRA and YSYEKL. The CDR3 nucleotides are TGCGCCAGCAGCCAAGATACTAGTGGGTTCTGTGAAGCTTTCTTT. Its protein is CASSQDTSGFCEAFF.

The chain combines TRBV6-5 with TRBJ2-7, with 7 positions matching TRBD2. J lost 4 bases, V lost 5 bases, and 5 bases had no gene match. CDR1 and CDR2 from the germline V gene are MNHEY and SVGAGI. The CDR3 consists of 13 residues. The CDR3 region has the DNA TGTGCCAGCAGTCACGGGACTACTTACGAGCAGTACGTC. Translating gives CASSHGTTYEQYV.

CDR3 DNA sequence: TGTGCCAGCAGCGTAGACAGGGGGCGAGAGCAGTTCTTC. Its protein is CASSVDRGREQFF. The chain carries TRBV27 and TRBJ2-1, with 10 bases fitting TRBD1. This CDR3 is 13 amino acids long. Germline V CDR1 and CDR2: MNHEY, SMNVEV (reference sequence). Unmatched junction bases numbered 6, after V lost 6 bases and J lost 10 bases.

The rearrangement links TRBV5-4 to TRBJ2-3; 8 bases map to TRBD1. CDR1 SGHNT and CDR2 YYREEE come from the germline V gene (reference sequence). J lost 7 bases, V lost 0 bases, and 10 bases had no gene match. This CDR3 comprises 16 residues. As DNA, the CDR3 is TGTGCCAGCAGCTTGGTAGGCGGACAGGGTCGAAATACGCAGTATTTT. Protein sequence: CASSLVGGQGRNTQYF.

The chain recombines TRBV9 with TRBJ2-5, with 11 bases fitting TRBD2. There are 16 residues in the CDR3. V trimming: 5 bases; J trimming: 5 bases; junction bases outside the gene matches: 11. Germline V gene data show CDR1 as SGDLS and CDR2 as YYNGEE. DNA of the CDR3: TGTGCCAGCAGTCCTAGCGGGGGGATCGCGGGTGAGACCCAGTACTTC. This translates into CASSPSGGIAGETQYF.

This sequence joins TRBV6-5 and TRBJ1-2; D gene ambiguous. Trimming shortened V by 8 bases and J by 4 bases, and 11 bases separated the two germline ends. Germline V gives CDR1 MNHEY, CDR2 SVGAGI. This CDR3 has 12 amino acids. The CDR3 loop reads CASGRTTYGYTF. DNA of the CDR3: TGTGCCAGCGGACGGACTACCTATGGCTACACCTTC.

As concerns this clone: The sample has other DNA sequences that encode this CDR3 too. This sequence joins TRBV3-1 (or the pseudogene TRBV3-2) and TRBJ1-2, with a weak D call TRBD1 (5 bases). CDR3 length equals 13 residues. Germline V gene lookup returns CDR1 LGHDT and CDR2 YNNKEL (reference sequence). The V end lost 4 bases, the J end lost 2 bases, and 8 bases lay between the germline ends. This CDR3 reads CASSPRTNYGYTF. The CDR3 DNA is TGTGCCAGCAGCCCCCGGACAAACTATGGCTACACCTTC.

The J gene is TRBJ2-5, the V gene TRBV4-1, with a tentative D call TRBD1 (6 bases). Trimming left V 0 bases short and J 5 bases short, with 10 bases between. In germline, CDR1 is MGHRA, CDR2 YSYEKL. CDR3 length: 14 residues. CDR3 amino acids: CASSQDQGRETQYF. The CDR3 DNA reads TGCGCCAGCAGCCAAGATCAGGGGCGGGAGACCCAGTACTTC.

The V gene is TRBV28, the J gene TRBJ1-6, with D maybe TRBD1 (5 bases). The ends were cut back, 1 base at V and 2 bases at J, with 6 bases in the middle. The germline gives CDR1 MDHEN, CDR2 SYDVKM. This CDR3 contains 15 residues. Written as DNA, the CDR3 is TGTGCCAGCAGTTTATCAGGGACCTATAATTCACCCCTCCACTTT. Its translation: CASSLSGTYNSPLHF.

The chain's CDR3 is CASSQRQEDIQYF. In DNA, the CDR3 is TGCGCCAGCAGCCAAAGACAGGAGGACATTCAGTACTTC. V gene TRBV5-1 combines with J gene TRBJ2-4; D might be TRBD1 (6 bases). Germline CDR1 and CDR2: SGHRS and YFSETQ. The CDR3 length is 13 residues. V gave up 4 bases and J gave up 8 bases, with 13 bases separating them.

The chain recombines TRBV9 with TRBJ1-4; D is undetermined. Germline V gives CDR1 SGDLS, CDR2 YYNGEE. This CDR3 is 18 amino acids long. V was trimmed by 6 bases and J by 5 bases, leaving 26 bases between them. CDR3 region: CASKRRMGSGVSNEKLFF. Written as DNA, the CDR3 is TGTGCCAGCAAGCGTAGGATGGGGTCCGGGGTTAGCAATGAAAAACTGTTTTTT.

This rearrangement joins TRBV5-4 to TRBJ2-5; 7 bases align to TRBD2. Germline CDR1 and CDR2: SGHNT and YYREEE (reference sequence). The junction had 12 bases not matched to a gene; V was cut back by 5 bases and J by 5 bases. This CDR3 spans 15 amino acids. The CDR3 DNA reads as TGTGCCAGCAGTGCCGGGACTACGACGGGGGAGACCCAGTACTTC. It is translated as CASSAGTTTGETQYF.

The J gene is TRBJ1-2, the V gene TRBV10-3; 7 bases are a match to TRBD1. The CDR3 sequence is 14 residues long. V was pared by 11 bases and J by 3 bases, with 12 bases of the junction left unmatched. The germline CDR1 and CDR2 sequences are ENHRY and SYGVKD. The CDR3 nucleotides read TGTGCCGCGAAAAAGGGGGCAGGCGACTATGGCTACACCTTC. Residues: CAAKKGAGDYGYTF.

V gene TRBV6-1 combines with J gene TRBJ2-3; 8 bases fit TRBD1. The germline CDR1 and CDR2 sequences are MNHNS and SASEGT. V trimming: 2 bases; J trimming: 1 base; junction bases outside the gene matches: 2. The CDR3 totals 15 residues. DNA for the CDR3: TGTGCCAGCAGTGAAATGACAGGGGGCACAGATACGCAGTATTTT. Translating it yields CASSEMTGGTDTQYF.

The chain carries TRBV6-5 and TRBJ2-4; TRBD1 might be the D (6 bases). The germline V and J ends were trimmed by 6 bases and 1 base, with 10 bases remaining between them. Germline V gene lookup returns CDR1 MNHEY and CDR2 SVGAGI. The CDR3 extends over 14 amino acids. The CDR3: CASSDRFAKNIQYF. CDR3 nucleotide sequence: TGTGCCAGCAGCGACAGGTTCGCCAAAAACATTCAGTACTTC.

The V gene is TRBV5-1, the J gene TRBJ1-4; D is perhaps TRBD1 (5 bases). Germline loops: CDR1 SGHRS, CDR2 YFSETQ. V was clipped by 4 bases and J by 8 bases, with 15 bases between them. CDR3 length equals 14 residues. The CDR3 here is CASSPVGGDEKLFF. The CDR3 coding sequence is TGCGCCAGCAGCCCTGTCGGCGGGGACGAAAAACTGTTTTTT.

The chain joins TRBV7-2 to TRBJ1-4; TRBD1 agrees at 10 bases. The CDR3 is 16 amino acids. Germline lookup yields CDR1 SGHTA and CDR2 FQGNSA. Germline trimming cut 2 bases from V and 7 bases from J; bases unmatched to any gene: 7. The CDR3 loop is CASSLRGQGIGEKLFF. The CDR3, as DNA: TGTGCCAGCAGCTTAAGGGGACAGGGGATAGGTGAAAAACTGTTTTTT.

This sequence joins TRBV5-4 and TRBJ2-7, with a tentative D call TRBD2 (5 bases). Germline V gives CDR1 SGHNT, CDR2 YYREEE (reference sequence). V dropped 0 bases and J dropped 2 bases, with 12 bases sitting between them. The CDR3 spans 15 residues. CDR3 bases: TGTGCCAGCAGCTTGGCCTCCGCGGGCCCCTACGAGCAGTACTTC. This sequence encodes CASSLASAGPYEQYF.